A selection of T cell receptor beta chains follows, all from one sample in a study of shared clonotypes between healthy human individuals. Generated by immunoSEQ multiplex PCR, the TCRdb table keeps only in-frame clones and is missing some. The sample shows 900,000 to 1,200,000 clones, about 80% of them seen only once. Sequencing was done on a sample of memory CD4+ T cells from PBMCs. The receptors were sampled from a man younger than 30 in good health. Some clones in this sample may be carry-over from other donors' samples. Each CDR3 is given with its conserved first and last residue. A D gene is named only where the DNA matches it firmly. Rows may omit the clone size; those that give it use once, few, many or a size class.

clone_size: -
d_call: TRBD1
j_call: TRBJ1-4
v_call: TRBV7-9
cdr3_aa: CASSLRRQGPTNEKLFF
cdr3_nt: TGTGCCAGCAGCCTACGCCGACAGGGACCAACTAATGAAAAACTGTTTTTT

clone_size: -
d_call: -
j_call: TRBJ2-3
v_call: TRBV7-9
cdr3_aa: CASSLAGVVDTQYF
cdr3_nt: TGTGCCAGCAGCTTAGCGGGAGTTGTTGATACGCAGTATTTT

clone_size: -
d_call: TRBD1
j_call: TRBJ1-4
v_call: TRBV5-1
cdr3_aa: CASSPGTGYEKLFF
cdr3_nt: TGCGCCAGCAGCCCGGGGACAGGGTATGAAAAACTGTTTTTT

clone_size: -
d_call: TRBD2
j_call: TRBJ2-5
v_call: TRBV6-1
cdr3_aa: CASILTSGVETQYF
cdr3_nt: TGTGCCAGCATCCTGACTAGCGGGGTAGAGACCCAGTACTTC

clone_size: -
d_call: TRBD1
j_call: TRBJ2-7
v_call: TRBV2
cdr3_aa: CASSRTGTGGEQYF
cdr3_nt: TGTGCCAGCAGTAGAACCGGGACAGGGGGCGAGCAGTACTTC

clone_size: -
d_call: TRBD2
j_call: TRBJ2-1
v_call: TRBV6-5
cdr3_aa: CASTTSGRNEQFF
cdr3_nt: TGTGCCAGCACGACTAGCGGGAGGAATGAGCAGTTCTTC

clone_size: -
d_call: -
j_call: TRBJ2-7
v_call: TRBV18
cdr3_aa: CASSPRWAASYEQYF
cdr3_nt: TGTGCCAGCTCACCACGGTGGGCAGCCTCCTACGAGCAGTACTTC

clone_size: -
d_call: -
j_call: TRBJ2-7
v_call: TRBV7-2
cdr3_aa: CASSLGVAASVDEQYF
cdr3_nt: TGTGCCAGCAGCTTAGGTGTGGCAGCCTCGGTCGACGAGCAGTACTTC

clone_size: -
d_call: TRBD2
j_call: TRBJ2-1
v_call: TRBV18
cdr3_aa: CASSLTSGRSSYNEQFF
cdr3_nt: TGTGCCAGCTCACTGACTAGCGGGAGGAGCTCCTACAATGAGCAGTTCTTC

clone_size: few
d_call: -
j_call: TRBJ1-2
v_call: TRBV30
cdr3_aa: CAWKRTGPYGYTF
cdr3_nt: TGTGCCTGGAAGAGAACAGGGCCCTATGGCTACACCTTC

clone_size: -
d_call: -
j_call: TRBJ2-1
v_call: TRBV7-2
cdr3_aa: CASSLVFRANEQFF
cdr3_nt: TGTGCCAGCAGCTTAGTTTTCCGTGCCAATGAGCAGTTCTTC

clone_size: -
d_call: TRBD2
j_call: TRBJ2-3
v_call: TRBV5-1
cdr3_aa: CASTSSGRNTDTQYF
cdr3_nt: TGCGCCAGCACCTCAAGCGGGAGGAACACAGATACGCAGTATTTT

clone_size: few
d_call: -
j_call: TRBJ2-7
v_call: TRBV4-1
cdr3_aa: CASSPAGPTGEQYF
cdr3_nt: TGCGCCAGCAGCCCCGCCGGACCCACGGGCGAGCAGTACTTC

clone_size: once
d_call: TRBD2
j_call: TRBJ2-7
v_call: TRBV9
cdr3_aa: CASTPGLAGFEQYF
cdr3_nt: TGTGCCAGCACCCCGGGACTAGCGGGATTTGAGCAGTACTTC

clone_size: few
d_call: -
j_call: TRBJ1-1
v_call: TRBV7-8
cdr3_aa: CASSWTRDTEAFF
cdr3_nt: TGTGCCAGCAGCTGGACGAGGGACACTGAAGCTTTCTTT

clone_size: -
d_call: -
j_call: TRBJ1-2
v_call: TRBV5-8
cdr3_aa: CASRRLGPSYTF
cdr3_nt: TGTGCCAGCAGACGTCTGGGGCCCAGCTACACCTTC

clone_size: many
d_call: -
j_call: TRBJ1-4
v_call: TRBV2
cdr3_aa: CASSEWTTNEKLFF
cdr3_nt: TGTGCCAGCAGTGAATGGACAACTAATGAAAAACTGTTTTTT

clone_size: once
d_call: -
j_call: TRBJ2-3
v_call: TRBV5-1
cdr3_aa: CASSLAGQGGGDTQYF
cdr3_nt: TGCGCCAGCAGCTTGGCCGGGCAGGGAGGAGGAGATACGCAGTATTTT

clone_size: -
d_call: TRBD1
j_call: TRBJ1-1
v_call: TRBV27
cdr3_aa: CASSLKQGNSMNTEAFF
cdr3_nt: TGTGCCAGCAGTTTAAAACAGGGGAACTCAATGAACACTGAAGCTTTCTTT

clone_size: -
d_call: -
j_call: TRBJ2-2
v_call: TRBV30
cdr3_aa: CAWSVPSPASGELFF
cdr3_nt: TGTGCCTGGAGTGTCCCTTCACCTGCGTCCGGGGAGCTGTTTTTT

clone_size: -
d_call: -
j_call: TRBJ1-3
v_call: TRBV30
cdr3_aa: CAWSVGSAGAVSTIYF
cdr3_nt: TGTGCCTGGAGTGTCGGGTCGGCAGGGGCGGTGAGCACCATATATTTT

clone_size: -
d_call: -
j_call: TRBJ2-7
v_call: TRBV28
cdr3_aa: CASSPPGGGSSYEQYF
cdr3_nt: TGTGCCAGCAGTCCACCGGGGGGCGGGAGCTCCTACGAGCAGTACTTC

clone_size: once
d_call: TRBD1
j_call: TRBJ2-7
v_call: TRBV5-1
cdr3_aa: CASSSGTGSMGEQYF
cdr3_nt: TGCGCCAGCAGCTCTGGGACAGGATCTATGGGGGAGCAGTACTTC

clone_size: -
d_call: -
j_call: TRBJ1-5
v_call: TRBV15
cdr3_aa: CATSRDSKSHQPQHF
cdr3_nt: TGTGCCACCAGCAGAGATTCGAAAAGTCATCAGCCCCAGCATTTT

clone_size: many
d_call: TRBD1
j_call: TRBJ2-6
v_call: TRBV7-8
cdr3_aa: CATPKHRGPGANVLTF
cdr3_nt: TGTGCCACTCCAAAGCACAGGGGGCCCGGGGCCAACGTCCTGACTTTC

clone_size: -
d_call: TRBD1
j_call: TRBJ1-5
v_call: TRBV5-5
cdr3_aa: CASSQTGISNQPQHF
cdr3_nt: TGTGCCAGCAGCCAGACAGGGATTAGCAATCAGCCCCAGCATTTT

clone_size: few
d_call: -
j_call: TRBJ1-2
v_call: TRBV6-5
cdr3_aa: CASSYSRGGYTF
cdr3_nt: TGTGCCAGCAGTTACTCGAGGGGGGGCTACACCTTC

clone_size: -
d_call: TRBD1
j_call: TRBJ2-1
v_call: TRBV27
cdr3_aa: CASSQRQGETYEQFF
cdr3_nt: TGTGCCAGCAGCCAACGACAGGGAGAAACATATGAGCAGTTCTTC

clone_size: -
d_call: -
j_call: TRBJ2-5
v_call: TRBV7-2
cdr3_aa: CASSSMRGHQETQYF
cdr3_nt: TGTGCCAGCAGCTCAATGAGGGGACACCAGGAGACCCAGTACTTC

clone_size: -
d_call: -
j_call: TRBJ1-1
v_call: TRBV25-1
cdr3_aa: CASSDPTLGNTEAFF
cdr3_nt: TGTGCCAGCAGTGATCCGACCCTCGGGAACACTGAAGCTTTCTTT

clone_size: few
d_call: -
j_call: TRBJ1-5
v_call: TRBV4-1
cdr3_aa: CASSQSSESNSNQPQHF
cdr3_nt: TGCGCCAGCAGCCAAAGTTCAGAATCCAATAGCAATCAGCCCCAGCATTTT

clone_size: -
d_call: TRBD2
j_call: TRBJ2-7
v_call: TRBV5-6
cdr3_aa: CASSSLAGGGEQYF
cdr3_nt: TGTGCCAGCAGCTCACTAGCGGGAGGTGGCGAGCAGTACTTC

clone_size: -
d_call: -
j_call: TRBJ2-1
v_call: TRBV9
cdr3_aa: CASSPRPYNNEQFF
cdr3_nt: TGTGCCAGCAGCCCCAGGCCTTACAACAATGAGCAGTTCTTC

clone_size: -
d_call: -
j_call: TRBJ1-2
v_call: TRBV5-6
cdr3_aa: CASSLYQPGLGYGYTF
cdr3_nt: TGTGCCAGCAGCTTGTATCAACCAGGACTAGGCTATGGCTACACCTTC

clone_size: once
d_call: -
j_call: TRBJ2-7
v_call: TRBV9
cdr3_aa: CASSVEQGSPYEQYF
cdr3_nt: TGTGCCAGCAGCGTTGAGCAGGGATCCCCCTACGAGCAGTACTTC

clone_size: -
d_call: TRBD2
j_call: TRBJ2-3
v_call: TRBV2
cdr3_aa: CASSELGTSTVRRYF
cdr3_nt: TGTGCCAGCAGTGAACTGGGGACTAGCACCGTTCGGCGGTATTTT

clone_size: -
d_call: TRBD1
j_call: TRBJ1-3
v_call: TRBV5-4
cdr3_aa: CASSWGTGAGNTIYF
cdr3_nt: TGTGCCAGCAGCTGGGGGACAGGGGCTGGAAACACCATATATTTT

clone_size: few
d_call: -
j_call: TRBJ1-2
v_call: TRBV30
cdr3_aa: CAWSVGLAGRDGYTF
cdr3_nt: TGTGCCTGGAGTGTAGGGCTGGCAGGGAGGGATGGCTACACCTTC

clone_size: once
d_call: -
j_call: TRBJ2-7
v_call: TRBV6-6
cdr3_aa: CASRGQLFSYEQYF
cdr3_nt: TGTGCCAGTCGTGGACAGCTTTTCTCCTACGAGCAGTACTTC

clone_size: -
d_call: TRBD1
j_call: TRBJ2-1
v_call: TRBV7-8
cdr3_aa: CASSLGGTGGWVEQFF
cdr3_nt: TGTGCCAGCAGCTTGGGCGGGACAGGGGGCTGGGTTGAGCAGTTCTTC

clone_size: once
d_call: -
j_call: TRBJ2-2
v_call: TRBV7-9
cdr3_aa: CASSLGQGTGELFF
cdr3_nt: TGTGCCAGCAGCTTAGGGCAGGGCACCGGGGAGCTGTTTTTT

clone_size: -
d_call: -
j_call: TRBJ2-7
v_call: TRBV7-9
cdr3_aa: CASSLSGHPYEQYF
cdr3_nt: TGTGCCAGCAGCTTGTCTGGGCACCCCTACGAGCAGTACTTC

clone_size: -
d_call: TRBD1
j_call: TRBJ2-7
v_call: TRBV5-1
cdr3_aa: CASSFDRVQSYEQYF
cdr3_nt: TGCGCCAGCAGCTTCGACAGGGTACAGTCCTACGAGCAGTACTTC

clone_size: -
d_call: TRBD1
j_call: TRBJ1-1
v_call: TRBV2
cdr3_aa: CASRRDRGITEAFF
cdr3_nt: TGTGCCAGCAGAAGGGACAGGGGGATCACTGAAGCTTTCTTT

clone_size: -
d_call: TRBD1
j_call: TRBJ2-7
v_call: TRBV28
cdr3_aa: CASRSIRDRGDEQYF
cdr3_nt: TGTGCCAGCAGGTCAATCCGGGACAGGGGCGATGAGCAGTACTTC

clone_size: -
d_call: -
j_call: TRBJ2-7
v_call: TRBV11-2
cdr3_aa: CASSLSGPSYEQYF
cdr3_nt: TGTGCCAGCAGCCTCAGCGGACCCTCCTACGAGCAGTACTTC

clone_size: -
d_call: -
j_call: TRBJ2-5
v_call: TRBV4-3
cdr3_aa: CASSQDTDSQETQYF
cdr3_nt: TGCGCCAGCAGCCAAGATACGGACAGCCAAGAGACCCAGTACTTC

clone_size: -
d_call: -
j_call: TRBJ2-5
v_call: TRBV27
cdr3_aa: CASSSNSETQYF
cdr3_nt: TGTGCCAGCAGTTCGAACTCGGAGACCCAGTACTTC

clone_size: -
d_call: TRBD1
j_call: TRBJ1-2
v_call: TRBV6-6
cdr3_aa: CASSYGEGARGYTF
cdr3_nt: TGTGCCAGCAGTTACGGGGAGGGGGCGCGTGGCTACACCTTC

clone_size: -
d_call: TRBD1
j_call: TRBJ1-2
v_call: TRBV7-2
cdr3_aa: CASSSKDRERGYTF
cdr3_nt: TGTGCCAGCAGCTCCAAGGACAGGGAGAGAGGCTACACCTTC

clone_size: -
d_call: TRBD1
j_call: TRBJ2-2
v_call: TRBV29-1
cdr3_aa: CSGQGANTGELFF
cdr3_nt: TGCAGCGGGCAGGGGGCGAACACCGGGGAGCTGTTTTTT

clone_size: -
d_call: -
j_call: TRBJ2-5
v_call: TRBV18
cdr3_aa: CASSPLWPQETQYF
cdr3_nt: TGTGCCAGCTCACCACTTTGGCCCCAAGAGACCCAGTACTTC

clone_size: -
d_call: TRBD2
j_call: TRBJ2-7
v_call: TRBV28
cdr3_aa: CASSSQTSGRAYEQYF
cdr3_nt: TGTGCCAGCAGTTCCCAGACTAGCGGGAGGGCCTACGAGCAGTACTTC

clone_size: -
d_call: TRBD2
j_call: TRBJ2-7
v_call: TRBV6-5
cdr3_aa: CASRASGTYEQYF
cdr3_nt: TGTGCCAGCAGGGCTAGCGGCACCTACGAGCAGTACTTC

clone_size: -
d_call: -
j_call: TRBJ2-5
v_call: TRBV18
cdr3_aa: CASSQNRPPEGTQYF
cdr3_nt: TGTGCCAGCTCACAAAACCGGCCCCCAGAGGGGACCCAGTACTTC

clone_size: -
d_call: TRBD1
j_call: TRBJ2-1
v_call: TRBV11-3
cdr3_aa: CASSSGTGGYNEQFF
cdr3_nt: TGTGCCAGCAGCTCCGGGACAGGGGGCTACAATGAGCAGTTCTTC

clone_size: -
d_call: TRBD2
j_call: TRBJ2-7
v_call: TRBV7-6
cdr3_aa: CASSFGLGSYEQYF
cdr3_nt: TGTGCCAGCAGCTTTGGACTAGGCTCCTACGAGCAGTACTTC